The 30 T cell receptor beta chains below come from one sample, sequenced in a study of T cells in localized non-small cell lung cancer. Repertoires were generated with immunoSEQ multiplex PCR, while TCRdb's copy carries only in-frame clones and drops some. The sample includes roughly 34,000 clones, approximately 90% of them seen just once. The sample was peripheral blood mononuclear cells, taken before any cancer treatment. The source of these receptors is a man aged 35 to 70 with stage III lung adenocarcinoma.

The CDR3 nucleotides are TGTGCCAGCAGCCCGCGTGGGGCTAGCGGGGGGAGCACAGATACGCAGTATTTT. It yields the protein CASSPRGASGGSTDTQYF. The V and J genes are TRBV11-2 and TRBJ2-3; TRBD2 matches at 11 bases. Per germline, CDR1 SGHAT and CDR2 FQNNGV. V dropped 5 bases and J dropped 0; count of bases not matched to a gene: 10. There are 18 residues in the CDR3.

The V call is TRBV29-1, the J call TRBJ2-5; 9 bases agree with TRBD1. V dropped 7 bases and J dropped 4; count of bases not matched to a gene: 7. Germline V gene sequence: CDR1 SQVTM, CDR2 ANQGSEA. The CDR3 is made up of 13 amino acids. In DNA, the CDR3 is TGCAGCGCTTCCGGGACAGGGTTAGAGACCCAGTACTTC. This translates into CSASGTGLETQYF. The variable domain in full, with the rest retrieved from reference TRBV29-1 and TRBJ2-5, is SAVISQKPSRDICQRGTSLTIQCQVDSQVTMMFWYRQQPGQSLTLIATANQGSEATYESGFVIDKFPISRPNLTFSTLTVSNMSPEDSSIYLCSASGTGLETQYFGPGTRLLVL.

The CDR3 nucleotides read TGTGCCAGCAGTGGCTCAGGGAATAACTATGGCTACACCTTC. Translating gives CASSGSGNNYGYTF. This sequence joins TRBV2 and TRBJ1-2; tentatively, D is TRBD1 (5 bases). The CDR3 length is 14 residues. The V end lost 4 bases, the J end lost 1 base, and 10 bases lay between the germline ends. The germline V gene has CDR1 SNHLY and CDR2 FYNNEI. The full variable domain, in which reference TRBV2 and TRBJ1-2 provide the parts outside the CDR3, is EPEVTQTPSHQVTQMGQEVILRCVPISNHLYFYWYRQILGQKVEFLVSFYNNEISEKSEIFDDQFSVERPDGSNFTLKIRSTKLEDSAMYFCASSGSGNNYGYTFGSGTRLTVV.

This clone showed up just once. J is TRBJ1-5 and V is TRBV7-2; the D is unclear. The CDR3 length is 13 residues. Between the trimmed V and J ends, which lost 3 bases and 1 base, there was a span of 4 bases. Germline CDR1 SGHTA, CDR2 FQGNSA. CDR3 residues: CASSFFSNQPQHF. The CDR3 coding sequence is TGTGCCAGCAGCTTCTTCAGCAATCAGCCCCAGCATTTT.

The gene calls are TRBV4-2 and TRBJ1-4, with D uncertain. With 0 bases removed from V and 1 base from J, the gap between germline ends came to 15 bases. The germline V gene has CDR1 LGHNA and CDR2 YNFKEQ. The CDR3 is made up of 18 amino acids. The CDR3 protein is CASSQDSWNRGTNEKLFF. In DNA form, the CDR3 reads TGTGCCAGCAGCCAAGATAGTTGGAACAGAGGAACTAATGAAAAACTGTTTTTT.

This chain uses TRBV30 with TRBJ2-7, with D uncertain. The germline V and J ends were trimmed by 0 bases and 10 bases, with 19 bases remaining between them. CDR3 length: 14 residues. The germline V gene encodes CDR1 GTSNPN and CDR2 SVGIG (reference sequence). The CDR3 DNA reads TGTGCCTGGAGTGTATCCGGGTTATTTACCTCTCAGTACTTC. It yields the protein CAWSVSGLFTSQYF.

The gene calls are TRBV6-1 and TRBJ1-6; the D gene is possibly TRBD1 (5 bases). This CDR3 has 13 residues. Germline loops: CDR1 MNHNS, CDR2 SASEGT. V was shortened by 8 bases and J by 7 bases, with 12 bases between the two germline ends. CDR3 coding DNA: TGTGCCAGCTATCGGGGGACCAATTCACCCCTCCACTTT. Amino acids: CASYRGTNSPLHF.

The J gene is TRBJ1-2, the V gene TRBV6-5, with a possible D match to TRBD1 (6 bases). The germline V gene encodes CDR1 MNHEY and CDR2 SVGAGI. The CDR3 spans 12 residues. Trimming removed 5 bases at V and 8 bases at J, with 12 bases between. The CDR3 sequence is CASSGNRAGYTF. The CDR3 region has the DNA TGTGCCAGCAGTGGTAACAGGGCCGGCTACACCTTC.

The CDR3: CASEWDNSGNTIYF. CDR3 coding DNA: TGTGCCAGCGAATGGGATAACTCTGGAAACACCATATATTTT. The genes are TRBV19 and TRBJ1-3; D gene unclear. The V gene's germline CDR1 is LNHDA and CDR2 SQIVND (reference sequence). This CDR3 comprises 14 residues. Trimming cost V 9 bases and J 0 bases, with 12 bases left between them.

The chain combines TRBV5-1 with TRBJ2-1, with D perhaps TRBD2 (6 bases). V shed 3 bases and J shed 11 bases, with 15 bases lying between them. This CDR3 is 13 amino acids long. Germline V lookup: CDR1 SGHRS, CDR2 YFSETQ. The CDR3: CASSYGTYEQQFF. In DNA, the CDR3 is TGCGCCAGCAGCTACGGGACTTACGAACAGCAGTTCTTC.

The chain joins TRBV5-1 to TRBJ2-7, with a weak D call TRBD1 (5 bases). Trimming pared 3 bases from V and 2 bases from J, leaving 15 bases between. This CDR3 comprises 15 residues. From germline, CDR1 is SGHRS and CDR2 YFSETQ. CDR3 nucleotide sequence: TGCGCCAGCAGCTCTCAAGGGCAGGGCCCCTACGAGCAGTACTTC. It translates to CASSSQGQGPYEQYF.

The gene calls are TRBV4-3 and TRBJ2-7; 8 bases are a match to TRBD2. CDR1 is LGHNA and CDR2 is YSLEER in the germline V gene. V shed 1 base and J 7 bases; nucleotides not matched to a gene: 9. The CDR3 length is 15 residues. CDR3 loop: CASSQGSAGDREQYF. The CDR3 region has the DNA TGCGCCAGCAGCCAAGGATCAGCGGGAGACCGAGAGCAGTACTTC.

The genes are TRBV6-5 and TRBJ2-7, with D possibly matching TRBD1 (7 bases). Germline lookup yields CDR1 MNHEY and CDR2 SVGAGI. Trimming left V 3 bases short and J 0 bases short, with 15 bases between. The CDR3 has 16 residues. CDR3: CASSYLRGRSSYEQYF. The CDR3 nucleotides are TGTGCCAGCAGTTATCTCAGGGGGAGGAGCTCCTACGAGCAGTACTTC.

The rearrangement joins TRBV28 to TRBJ2-7; D not resolved. CDR3 size: 12 residues. Trimming took off 1 base at V and 6 bases at J, with 7 bases between the two ends. Looked up from germline, CDR1 is MDHEN and CDR2 is SYDVKM. The CDR3 DNA reads TGTGCCAGCAGTTTATCTTACGCCGAGCAGTACTTC. Its protein product is CASSLSYAEQYF.

The V call is TRBV20-1, the J call TRBJ2-5, with D unclear. The germline CDR1 and CDR2 sequences are DFQATT and SNEGSKA (reference sequence). The V end was cut by 4 bases, the J end by 7 bases, with 7 bases between. The CDR3 has 10 amino acids. CDR3 amino acids: CSAITATQYF. CDR3 DNA sequence: TGCAGTGCTATAACCGCGACCCAGTACTTC.

About this clone itself: One end of the junction is discordant with germline, which a read error may explain. This chain joins TRBV7-7 and TRBJ2-7; no definite D call. Germline V gene lookup returns CDR1 SSHAT and CDR2 FNYEAQ (reference sequence). This CDR3 region has 13 residues. For the CDR3, the DNA is TGTGCTAGCAGCTTACACAACTCCTACGAGCAGTACTTC. Amino acid sequence: CASSLHNSYEQYF.

V is TRBV29-1 and J is TRBJ1-1, with D unclear. V was trimmed by 4 bases and J by 8 bases, leaving 17 bases between them. From germline, CDR1 is SQVTM and CDR2 ANQGSEA. CDR3 length: 13 residues. In DNA, the CDR3 is TGCAGCGTTGCGAATGGAGCTTTAGGGGAAGCTTTCTTT. This codes for CSVANGALGEAFF.

J is TRBJ2-1 and V is TRBV11-1; 13 nucleotides line up with TRBD2. V lost 7 bases and J lost 10; bases outside the gene matches: 10. Per germline, CDR1 SGHAT and CDR2 FQDESV (reference sequence). The CDR3 contains 15 residues. CDR3 DNA sequence: TGTGCCAGCAAGCGCGGGACTAGCGGGGCAGAGGAGCAGTTCTTC. Amino acids: CASKRGTSGAEEQFF.

The gene calls are TRBV20-1 and TRBJ2-1; D is unclear. This CDR3 is 8 amino acids long. Germline CDR1 is DFQATT and CDR2 is SNEGSKA (reference sequence). CDR3 nucleotide sequence: TGCAGCCACACTGGGCTGTTCTTC. Protein sequence: CSHTGLFF.

This chain links TRBV30 with TRBJ2-1, with 11 bases matching TRBD1. There are 14 residues in the CDR3. After removal of 2 bases from V and 15 bases from J, the junction contained 12 bases not matched to a gene. CDR1 is GTSNPN and CDR2 is SVGIG in the germline V gene (reference sequence). The CDR3 is CAWSRGGQGELRFF. The DNA for the CDR3 is TGTGCCTGGAGTAGGGGGGGACAGGGGGAGCTTAGGTTCTTC.

The sample holds a few counts of this clone. The chain combines TRBV5-1 with TRBJ1-2, with D hard to call. Germline-derived CDR1 and CDR2 are SGHRS and YFSETQ. The CDR3 consists of 13 residues. Trimming cost V 5 bases and J 4 bases, with 12 bases left between them. The CDR3 region is CASSPFPGYGYTF. In DNA form, the CDR3 reads TGCGCCAGCAGTCCTTTTCCTGGCTATGGCTACACCTTC.

The rearrangement uses TRBV28 and TRBJ1-1; TRBD1 is a possible D gene (5 bases). CDR3 length: 14 residues. The ends were cut back, 2 bases at V and 5 bases at J, with 12 bases in the middle. In germline, CDR1 is MDHEN, CDR2 SYDVKM. The CDR3 is CASSLPYRFTEAFF. CDR3 DNA: TGTGCCAGCAGTTTACCGTACAGGTTTACTGAAGCTTTCTTT.

This chain joins TRBV6-4 and TRBJ1-2, with 8 bases aligning to TRBD1. The CDR3 is 14 residues long. With V trimmed by 7 bases and J by 3 bases, 7 bases remained unmatched. The germline CDR1 and CDR2 sequences are MRHNA and SNTAGT. CDR3 coding DNA: TGTGCCAGCACCGTTGACAGGGGCGACTATGGCTACACCTTC. Its translation is CASTVDRGDYGYTF.

The genes are TRBV10-3 and TRBJ2-3; tentatively, D is TRBD2 (5 bases). Germline CDR1 reads ENHRY; CDR2 reads SYGVKD. Trimming shortened V by 2 bases and J by 2 bases, and 11 bases separated the two germline ends. This CDR3 is 15 amino acids long. The CDR3 loop is CAISEQTSPTDTQYF. The CDR3 DNA sequence: TGTGCCATCAGTGAGCAAACTAGTCCCACAGATACGCAGTATTTT.

This clone was detected only once. The rearrangement uses TRBV6-6 and TRBJ1-6; perhaps TRBD1 as D (5 bases). The CDR3 has 13 residues. Trimming left V 7 bases short and J 6 bases short, with 10 bases between. Looked up from germline, CDR1 is MNHNY and CDR2 is SVGAGI (reference sequence). CDR3 nucleotides: TGTGCCAGCAAGGGGACGTCTAATTCACCCCTCCACTTT. It yields the protein CASKGTSNSPLHF.

V usage is TRBV25-1 and J usage is TRBJ2-1, with TRBD1 matching over 9 bases. This CDR3 has 15 amino acids. Unmatched junction bases numbered 10, after V lost 5 bases and J lost 8 bases. CDR1 is MGHDK and CDR2 is SYGVNS in the germline V gene. The CDR3 DNA is TGTGCCAGCAGTAATACAGGGGGCAAGTTCGATGAGCAGTTCTTC. This codes for CASSNTGGKFDEQFF.

The chain combines TRBV18 with TRBJ1-1, with a tentative D call TRBD1 (6 bases). The CDR3 extends over 13 amino acids. Deletions cut 4 bases from V and 5 bases from J, with 11 bases between. Germline V gene lookup returns CDR1 KGHSH and CDR2 LQKENI. The CDR3 DNA reads TGTGCCAGCTCACGTAGGGGGGAGACTGAAGCTTTCTTT. It codes for CASSRRGETEAFF.

The chain recombines TRBV29-1 with TRBJ2-1; D might be TRBD1 or TRBD2, each matching 5 bases. The germline CDR1 and CDR2 sequences are SQVTM and ANQGSEA. The V gene lost 1 base and the J gene lost 0 bases, with 13 bases spanning the gap. The CDR3 spans 16 residues. The CDR3 reads CSVEGGLGRSYNEQFF. DNA of the CDR3: TGCAGCGTTGAAGGGGGGTTGGGGCGCTCCTACAATGAGCAGTTCTTC.

This chain uses TRBV11-1 with TRBJ2-3; D is perhaps TRBD2 (5 bases). The V gene's germline CDR1 is SGHAT and CDR2 FQDESV (reference sequence). The CDR3 length is 14 residues. Between the trimmed V and J ends, which lost 4 bases and 0 bases, there was a span of 8 bases. For the CDR3, the DNA is TGTGCCAGCAGCTCCAGGACTAGCACAGATACGCAGTATTTT. Translating it yields CASSSRTSTDTQYF.

The J gene is TRBJ2-1, the V gene TRBV9, with D perhaps TRBD1 (5 bases). CDR1 is SGDLS and CDR2 is YYNGEE in the germline V gene. V lost 3 bases and J 5 bases, leaving 15 bases between the germline ends. This CDR3 contains 15 residues. The CDR3 is CASSATSRVHNEQFF. Written as DNA, the CDR3 is TGTGCCAGCAGCGCTACGAGCAGGGTCCACAATGAGCAGTTCTTC.